Given below is one T cell receptor beta chain in context. TCRdb's copy holds only in-frame clones and misses some; the assay was immunoSEQ multiplex PCR. The sample has 150,000 to 200,000 clones; 70% to 90% are singletons. From germline, CDR1 is LGHDT and CDR2 YNNKEL (reference sequence). The V end lost 0 bases, the J end lost 6 bases, and 11 bases lay between the germline ends. The CDR3 runs 15 residues. The data are from a study of control samples from healthy donors and cancer patients. This chain connects TRBV3-1 (or the pseudogene TRBV3-2) to TRBJ2-2; D tentatively fits TRBD1 or TRBD2 (6 bases each). The TCR sequence derives from a woman aged 30 to 39 in good health. Sequences were obtained from blood. The CDR3 nucleotides are TGTGCCAGCAGCCAAGATATAGGGGGGCCCGGGGAGCTGTTTTTT. Protein sequence: CASSQDIGGPGELFF.